Listed here are 26 T cell receptor beta chains from one sample, sequenced in a study of blood T cell repertoires in COVID-19. The method was immunoSEQ multiplex PCR; TCRdb's version includes in-frame clones alone and lacks a portion of them. The sample has tens of thousands of clones; around nine tenths are singletons. The sequenced material came from peripheral blood. The receptor set was obtained from a man in his fifties or sixties with COVID-19, enrolled during active disease.

The chain combines TRBV10-3 with TRBJ2-7; TRBD1 matches at 8 bases. V shed 4 bases, J shed 5 bases, and the junction held 7 bases outside the gene matches. The CDR3 has 14 amino acids. Germline V CDR1 and CDR2: ENHRY, SYGVKD. In nucleotides, the CDR3 is TGTGCCATCAGTGTTGACAGGGGCGCGAACGAGCAGTACTTC. Protein sequence: CAISVDRGANEQYF.

Only one count was recorded for this clone. The chain recombines TRBV6-5 with TRBJ1-1; tentatively, D is TRBD1 (5 bases). Germline V gene sequence: CDR1 MNHEY, CDR2 SVGAGI. Trimming took off 2 bases at V and 5 bases at J, with 18 bases between the two ends. This CDR3 has 16 residues. For the CDR3, the DNA is TGTGCCAGCAGTTACGCCGCGGATGGGGCTGGAACTGAAGCTTTCTTT. Translating it yields CASSYAADGAGTEAFF.

The chain joins TRBV5-1 to TRBJ2-3; TRBD1 agrees at 9 bases. Germline V gene data show CDR1 as SGHRS and CDR2 as YFSETQ. Trimming at V came to 4 bases and at J to 4 bases, leaving 4 bases not matched to a gene. CDR3 length equals 14 residues. CDR3 in amino acids: CASSLDRGADTQYF. Here the CDR3 DNA reads TGCGCCAGCAGCCTGGACAGGGGAGCAGATACGCAGTATTTT.

CDR3 in amino acids: CASSTGGTGGYTF. DNA of the CDR3: TGTGCCAGCAGTACGGGGGGTACCGGTGGCTACACCTTC. The chain has TRBV5-4 and TRBJ1-2; the D gene is possibly TRBD1 (5 bases). The CDR3 loop spans 13 amino acids. CDR1 is SGHNT and CDR2 is YYREEE in the germline V gene (reference sequence). Trimming cost V 5 bases and J 7 bases, with 15 bases left between them. Complete variable domain (other parts from reference TRBV5-4 and TRBJ1-2): ETGVTQSPTHLIKTRGQQVTLRCSSQSGHNTVSWYQQALGQGPQFIFQYYREEENGRGNFPPRFSGLQFPNYSSELNVNALELDDSALYLCASSTGGTGGYTFGSGTRLTVV.

This clone was recorded only once. The rearrangement links TRBV7-9 to TRBJ2-5; tentative D call: TRBD2 (5 bases). The CDR3 is made up of 14 amino acids. Germline CDR1 reads SEHNR; CDR2 reads FQNEAQ (reference sequence). V lost 1 base, J lost 5 bases, and 11 bases lay in between. In nucleotides, the CDR3 is TGTGCCAGCAGCTTAGTGGGTAGCGTCGAGACCCAGTACTTC. This translates into CASSLVGSVETQYF.

V is TRBV28 and J is TRBJ2-7; 9 bases map to TRBD2. Unmatched junction bases numbered 9, after V lost 4 bases and J lost 2 bases. Looked up from germline, CDR1 is MDHEN and CDR2 is SYDVKM. This CDR3 region has 16 residues. The CDR3 sequence is CASSYPAGGPPYEQYF. The CDR3 DNA sequence: TGTGCCAGCAGTTATCCGGCGGGAGGGCCTCCCTACGAGCAGTACTTC.

This sequence joins TRBV25-1 and TRBJ2-3, with 7 bases lining up with TRBD1. V shed 2 bases and J 4 bases; nucleotides not matched to a gene: 0. The CDR3 covers 13 residues. Germline CDR1 and CDR2: MGHDK and SYGVNS. The CDR3 region is CASSEQGADTQYF. The CDR3 nucleotides are TGTGCCAGCAGTGAACAGGGGGCAGATACGCAGTATTTT.

The V call is TRBV7-8, the J call TRBJ1-5; no definite D call. V was trimmed by 5 bases and J by 7 bases, leaving 15 bases between them. CDR3 length: 14 amino acids. CDR1 and CDR2 (germline): SGHVS, FQNEAQ. The CDR3 DNA sequence: TGTGCCAGCAGCCCCCGACGGAGCGGGCAGCCCCAGCATTTT. Encoded protein: CASSPRRSGQPQHF.

This chain links TRBV6-6 with TRBJ2-2; D call uncertain. This CDR3 is 13 amino acids long. Between the trimmed V and J ends, which lost 4 bases and 4 bases, there was a span of 7 bases. Germline CDR1 and CDR2: MNHNY and SVGAGI (reference sequence). The CDR3 is CASSWPSTGELFF. CDR3 in DNA: TGTGCCAGCAGTTGGCCCAGCACCGGGGAGCTGTTTTTT.

The chain combines TRBV5-1 with TRBJ2-7; 9 nucleotides match TRBD1. J gave up 5 bases and V 0 bases, and 6 bases lay outside the gene matches. Germline V gene data show CDR1 as SGHRS and CDR2 as YFSETQ. This CDR3 spans 15 amino acids. This CDR3 is CASSLGGQGYNEQYF. CDR3 nucleotides: TGCGCCAGCAGCTTGGGGGGACAGGGTTACAACGAGCAGTACTTC.

This chain uses TRBV29-1 with TRBJ2-3, with 8 nucleotides matching TRBD1. The trim removed 7 bases at V and 5 bases at J, leaving 11 bases unmatched. CDR1 and CDR2 from the germline V gene are SQVTM and ANQGSEA. This CDR3 is 14 amino acids long. In DNA, the CDR3 is TGCAGCGGATCGGACGGACAGGGAGGAGATACGCAGTATTTT. Amino acids: CSGSDGQGGDTQYF.

This chain joins TRBV15 and TRBJ2-7; 10 positions match TRBD1. Unmatched junction bases numbered 6, after V lost 3 bases and J lost 4 bases. Germline V gene data show CDR1 as LNHNV and CDR2 as YYDKDF (reference sequence). The CDR3 is made up of 15 amino acids. The CDR3 DNA is TGTGCCACCAGCAGCCGGGACAGGGGTTTGTACGAGCAGTACTTC. Protein: CATSSRDRGLYEQYF.

The V gene is TRBV9, the J gene TRBJ2-1; D gene ambiguous. V was shortened by 4 bases and J by 4 bases, with 15 bases between the two germline ends. The CDR3 is 15 amino acids. Germline V CDR1 and CDR2: SGDLS, YYNGEE. The CDR3 region has the DNA TGTGCCAGCAGCCAGTTCGGAGCGACTTACAATGAGCAGTTCTTC. It is translated as CASSQFGATYNEQFF.

This chain uses TRBV5-1 with TRBJ2-7; possible D gene TRBD1, 5 bases. The CDR3 has 13 residues. V lost 6 bases, J lost 3 bases, and 13 bases lay in between. Germline lookup yields CDR1 SGHRS and CDR2 YFSETQ. The CDR3 here is CASTETGIYEQYF. CDR3 in DNA: TGCGCCAGCACCGAAACAGGTATCTACGAGCAGTACTTC.

The V gene is TRBV6-5, the J gene TRBJ2-2, with 7 bases fitting TRBD1. J gave up 3 bases and V 5 bases, and 3 bases lay outside the gene matches. Germline assignment: CDR1 MNHEY and CDR2 SVGAGI. The length of the CDR3 is 14 residues. Here the CDR3 reads CASSTGTDTGELFF. CDR3 nucleotides: TGTGCCAGCAGTACCGGGACAGACACCGGGGAGCTGTTTTTT.

The rearrangement uses TRBV6-5 and TRBJ1-5, with D uncertain. Trimming took off 3 bases at V and 0 bases at J, with 3 bases between the two ends. Germline loops: CDR1 MNHEY, CDR2 SVGAGI. The CDR3 is made up of 13 amino acids. The CDR3 sequence is CASSYYSNQPQHF. The CDR3 bases are TGTGCCAGCAGTTATTATAGCAATCAGCCCCAGCATTTT.

The V gene is TRBV11-3, the J gene TRBJ1-5; no reliable D call. Deletions cut 7 bases from V and 5 bases from J, with 15 bases between. Germline assignment: CDR1 SGHNT and CDR2 YENEEA. The CDR3 covers 14 residues. The CDR3 DNA follows: TGTGCCAGCACCCCTCTTTTGAGGGATCAGCCCCAGCATTTT. Translated, it gives CASTPLLRDQPQHF. The whole variable domain, filled in from reference TRBV11-3 and TRBJ1-5, reads EAGVVQSPRYKIIEKKQPVAFWCNPISGHNTLYWYLQNLGQGPELLIRYENEEAVDDSQLPKDRFSAERLKGVDSTLKIQPAELGDSAVYLCASTPLLRDQPQHFGDGTRLSIL.

The chain is built from TRBV18 and TRBJ1-6; D perhaps matches TRBD1 (6 bases). Germline V gene lookup returns CDR1 KGHSH and CDR2 LQKENI. Trimming cost V 0 bases and J 6 bases, with 12 bases left between them. The CDR3 contains 16 residues. The CDR3 loop reads CASSPPGAGVNSPLHF. CDR3 nucleotide sequence: TGTGCCAGCTCACCACCGGGGGCAGGGGTTAATTCACCCCTCCACTTT.

CDR3 residues: CASSAHGGLAGTGELFF. DNA for the CDR3: TGTGCCAGTAGTGCGCATGGGGGACTAGCGGGCACCGGGGAGCTGTTTTTT. This chain joins TRBV19 and TRBJ2-2; 12 bases are shared with TRBD2. The V gene end was trimmed by 5 bases and the J gene end by 4 bases; junction bases not matched to a gene: 8. This CDR3 is 17 amino acids long. CDR1 LNHDA and CDR2 SQIVND come from the germline V gene (reference sequence).

This rearrangement joins TRBV5-6 to TRBJ2-5; D may be TRBD2 (6 bases). The CDR3 loop spans 15 amino acids. Germline V gives CDR1 SGHDT, CDR2 YYEEEE. Trimming took 4 bases from V and 5 from J, leaving 18 bases between them. CDR3 amino acids: CASSSGPNYGETQYF. The CDR3 nucleotides read TGTGCCAGCAGCAGCGGGCCCAACTACGGGGAGACCCAGTACTTC. Full variable domain (outside the CDR3, taken from reference TRBV5-6 and TRBJ2-5): DAGVTQSPTHLIKTRGQQVTLRCSPKSGHDTVSWYQQALGQGPQFIFQYYEEEERQRGNFPDRFSGHQFPNYSSELNVNALLLGDSALYLCASSSGPNYGETQYFGPGTRLLVL.

The chain recombines TRBV28 with TRBJ2-1; D is possibly TRBD2 (5 bases). Trimming removed 3 bases from V and 7 bases from J, with 16 bases in between. Germline V gives CDR1 MDHEN, CDR2 SYDVKM. This CDR3 is built from 15 residues. The CDR3 coding sequence is TGTGCCAGCAGTTTTCAGGACTCCCATGTAAATGAGCAGTTCTTC. Protein product: CASSFQDSHVNEQFF.

The chain joins TRBV5-1 to TRBJ2-3, with a tentative D call TRBD2 (6 bases). Germline V gene data show CDR1 as SGHRS and CDR2 as YFSETQ. There are 14 residues in the CDR3. Trimming took 0 bases from V and 3 from J, leaving 8 bases between them. CDR3 sequence (DNA): TGCGCCAGCAGCTTGGGACTAGTAACAGATACGCAGTATTTT. It yields the protein CASSLGLVTDTQYF.

The chain joins TRBV2 to TRBJ1-1; TRBD1 is a possible D gene (5 bases). CDR1 and CDR2 from the germline V gene are SNHLY and FYNNEI. This CDR3 spans 15 amino acids. V dropped 2 bases and J dropped 3 bases, with 13 bases sitting between them. CDR3 protein: CASSETLPGDTEAFF. The CDR3 nucleotides are TGTGCCAGCAGTGAAACTCTCCCGGGGGACACTGAAGCTTTCTTT.

The V gene is TRBV6-1, the J gene TRBJ2-1, with a weak D call TRBD2 (8 bases). The V end was cut by 1 base, the J end by 0 bases, with 31 bases between. This CDR3 region has 23 residues. CDR1 and CDR2 from the germline V gene are MNHNS and SASEGT. CDR3 nucleotides: TGTGCCAGCAGTGAAGTGACAGGGTGGGGTAGCGGGATCCTTAGGAGCTCCTACAATGAGCAGTTCTTC. Translated: CASSEVTGWGSGILRSSYNEQFF.

V gene TRBV5-6 combines with J gene TRBJ1-2; the D is unclear. Trimming left V 5 bases short and J 4 bases short, with 18 bases between. CDR3 size: 15 residues. Germline-derived CDR1 and CDR2 are SGHDT and YYEEEE. The CDR3 coding sequence is TGTGCCAGCAGGCTCGAACTTAATCTCTTCTATGGCTACACCTTC. Translating it yields CASRLELNLFYGYTF.

This chain joins TRBV7-2 and TRBJ2-1; tentative D call: TRBD1 (5 bases). V was pared by 4 bases and J by 15 bases, with 19 bases between. The CDR3 totals 13 residues. Germline CDR1 and CDR2: SGHTA and FQGNSA. CDR3 region: CASSSSPGLRGFF. CDR3 in DNA: TGTGCCAGCAGCTCCTCCCCAGGCCTTAGGGGGTTCTTC.